This passage covers 10 T cell receptor beta chains from one sample sequenced in a study of T cells in Graves' hyperthyroidism and ophthalmopathy. Regions amplified from RNA transcripts were the TCR beta CDR3 regions. During a first-round RT-PCR of the TCR CDR3, the HTBI primer set was used. TCRdb reprocessed the multiplex PCR reads with MiXCR, giving one entry per CDR3 protein. The table includes about 360,000 distinct CDR3 sequences, less than 15% detected once. Sequenced material: blood. Receptors originate from a woman under 30 with Graves' hyperthyroidism.

This chain uses TRBV11-2 with TRBJ2-5; D tentatively fits TRBD1 or TRBD2 (5 bases each). Between the trimmed V and J ends, which lost 1 base and 5 bases, there was a span of 14 bases. CDR1 is SGHAT, CDR2 FQNNGV, per germline. The CDR3 contains 15 residues. The CDR3 nucleotides read TGTGCCAGCAGCTTAGTTGAGGGGTACACTGAGACCCAGTACTTC. As protein: CASSLVEGYTETQYF.

Only a few counts were recorded for this clonotype. This sequence may be a read error, since a much larger clone differs from it by one base. The gene calls are TRBV20-1 and TRBJ2-2, with TRBD2 matching 8 bases. The CDR3 runs 14 residues. V lost 3 bases and J lost 9; bases outside the gene matches: 9. In germline, CDR1 is DFQATT, CDR2 SNEGSKA (reference sequence). The CDR3 coding sequence is TGCAGTGCTAGTGGCGGGAGGTGGGGCAGGGAGCTGTTTTTT. Amino acids: CSASGGRWGRELFF.

Ten or more counts support this clonotype. The V and J genes are TRBV12-3 or TRBV12-4 and TRBJ2-7; D is undetermined. The CDR3 runs 15 residues. V shed 3 bases and J shed 2 bases, with 14 bases lying between them. CDR3 bases: TGTGCCAGCAGTTTGGGCCGGTCAGACACCTACGAGCAGTACTTC. This sequence encodes CASSLGRSDTYEQYF.

The chain has TRBV28 and TRBJ2-7; TRBD2 is a possible D gene (6 bases). The V end lost 6 bases, the J end lost 0 bases, and 15 bases lay between the germline ends. The CDR3 runs to 15 residues. Germline V gene lookup returns CDR1 MDHEN and CDR2 SYDVKM. The CDR3 is CASSSLGGASYEQYF. The CDR3 DNA is TGTGCCAGCAGCTCCCTCGGCGGGGCCTCCTACGAGCAGTACTTC.

This clonotype was detected ten times or more. V usage is TRBV6-1 and J usage is TRBJ1-1, with a tentative D call TRBD1 (5 bases). V was clipped by 2 bases and J by 6 bases, with 13 bases between them. The CDR3 is 14 amino acids. CDR1 and CDR2 from the germline V gene are MNHNS and SASEGT. CDR3 sequence (DNA): TGTGCCAGCAGTGAAATGGGGACGAGCGCTGAAGCTTTCTTT. This gives the protein CASSEMGTSAEAFF.

This clonotype was detected many times. The chain uses TRBV7-2 and TRBJ2-1; 10 positions match TRBD2. Germline V gene sequence: CDR1 SGHTA, CDR2 FQGNSA. The CDR3 is 18 amino acids. J gave up 7 bases and V 5 bases, and 17 bases lay outside the gene matches. The CDR3 loop is CASSPPVRAGGAGNEQFF. The CDR3 DNA is TGTGCCAGCAGCCCCCCGGTCCGAGCGGGAGGGGCGGGGAATGAGCAGTTCTTC.

As regards this clonotype: Just one base apart from a much larger clone, this may be a read error. The chain recombines TRBV20-1 with TRBJ2-7; no reliable D call. Trimming removed 0 bases from V and 9 bases from J, with 9 bases in between. The CDR3 is made up of 11 amino acids. Germline CDR1 and CDR2: DFQATT and SNEGSKA (reference sequence). The CDR3 sequence: CSARDPDGQYF. Written as DNA, the CDR3 is TGCAGTGCTAGAGACCCGGATGGGCAGTACTTC.

This clonotype was recorded many times. This chain joins TRBV28 and TRBJ1-6; 7 positions agree with TRBD1. Germline values: CDR1 MDHEN, CDR2 SYDVKM. This CDR3 has 15 residues. Trimming cost V 1 base and J 3 bases; bases outside gene matches: 0. The DNA for the CDR3 is TGTGCCAGCAGTTTATCAGGGGGCTATAATTCACCCCTCCACTTT. Translated: CASSLSGGYNSPLHF.

This clonotype was seen at least ten times. The rearrangement uses TRBV7-2 and TRBJ2-3, with no clear D. CDR1 and CDR2 (germline): SGHTA, FQGNSA. The CDR3 contains 18 residues. V was pared by 5 bases and J by 0 bases, with 21 bases between. As DNA, the CDR3 is TGTGCCAGCAGCGCCCGCCCAGTGGACCGCGCAAGCACAGATACGCAGTATTTT. It yields the protein CASSARPVDRASTDTQYF.

In this sample, this clonotype turned up a few times. The genes are TRBV6-1 and TRBJ1-2; no definite D call. Trimming took 6 bases from V and 8 from J, leaving 7 bases between them. CDR3 size: 10 residues. Germline V CDR1 and CDR2: MNHNS, SASEGT. The CDR3 region is CASRSEGYTF. For the CDR3, the DNA is TGTGCCAGCAGATCAGAGGGCTACACCTTC.